This T cell receptor beta chain was sequenced in a study of OX40 agonist ivuxolimab in advanced cancers. In the study overall: Ivuxolimab is an agonistic anti-OX40 (CD134) antibody, and patients were treated with it. Eligibility admitted prior anti-PD-1, anti-PD-L1 or anti-CTLA-4 therapy; 40% had some. Ivuxolimab, which patients received intravenously every 2 weeks, was dosed at 0.01 to 10 mg/kg.

V was trimmed by 1 base and J by 3 bases, leaving 9 bases between them. This CDR3 spans 15 amino acids. CDR1 MNHNS and CDR2 SASEGT come from the germline V gene. Sequencing used immunoSEQ multiplex PCR; TCRdb keeps in-frame clones, though not all of them. The sample consists of around 43,000 clones, approximately 86% of them appearing once. The clonotype comes from an adult with an advanced solid tumor such as melanoma, head and neck, liver or kidney cancer. The chain couples TRBV6-1 to TRBJ1-4; a weak D match, TRBD1 (6 bases). Here the sequenced sample was CD4+ or CD8+ T cells sorted from blood, taken in a trial of the OX40 agonist ivuxolimab. CDR3 bases: TGTGCCAGCAGTGAAGAATGGGGGCCTAATGAAAAACTGTTTTTT. Protein product: CASSEEWGPNEKLFF.